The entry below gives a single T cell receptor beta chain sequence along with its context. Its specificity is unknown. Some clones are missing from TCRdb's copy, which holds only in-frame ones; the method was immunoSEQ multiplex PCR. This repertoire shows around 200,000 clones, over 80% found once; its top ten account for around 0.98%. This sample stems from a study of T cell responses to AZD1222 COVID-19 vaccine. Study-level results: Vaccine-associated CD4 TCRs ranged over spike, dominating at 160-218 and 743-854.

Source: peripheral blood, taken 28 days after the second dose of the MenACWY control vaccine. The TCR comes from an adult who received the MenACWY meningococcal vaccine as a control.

The CDR3 here is CASSFTGEGTEAFF. CDR3 DNA: TGTGCCAGCAGCTTCACAGGGGAAGGGACTGAAGCTTTCTTT. The J gene is TRBJ1-1, the V gene TRBV9; TRBD1 agrees at 7 bases. V dropped 4 bases and J dropped 5; count of bases not matched to a gene: 8. The length of the CDR3 is 14 residues. CDR1 and CDR2 (germline): SGDLS, YYNGEE.